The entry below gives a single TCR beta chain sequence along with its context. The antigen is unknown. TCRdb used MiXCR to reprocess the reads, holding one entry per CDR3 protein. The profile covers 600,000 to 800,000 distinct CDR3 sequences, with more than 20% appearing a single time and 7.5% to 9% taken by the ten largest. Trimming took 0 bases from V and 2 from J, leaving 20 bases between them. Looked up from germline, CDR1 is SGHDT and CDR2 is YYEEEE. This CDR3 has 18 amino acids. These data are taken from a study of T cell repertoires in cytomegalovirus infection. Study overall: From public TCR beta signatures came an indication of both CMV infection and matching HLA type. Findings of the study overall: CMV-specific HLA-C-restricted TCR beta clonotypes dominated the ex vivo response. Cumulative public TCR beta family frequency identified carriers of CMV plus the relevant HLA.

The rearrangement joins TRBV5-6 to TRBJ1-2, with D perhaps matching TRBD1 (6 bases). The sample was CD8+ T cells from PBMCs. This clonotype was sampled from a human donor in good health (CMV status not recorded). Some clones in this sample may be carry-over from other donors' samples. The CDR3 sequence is CASSLAGAWRRGNYGYTF. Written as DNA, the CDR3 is TGTGCCAGCAGCTTGGCGGGGGCGTGGAGGAGGGGGAACTATGGCTACACCTTC.